This T cell receptor (beta chain) was identified during a study of breast tumors, draining lymph nodes, adjacent tissues. Findings and caveats of the study: Tumor repertoires ranked between lymph nodes and nontumor tissue in diversity, with V and J gene preferences.

TCRdb reanalysed the multiplex PCR reads using MiXCR and keeps one entry per CDR3 protein. The sample carries about 200,000 distinct CDR3 sequences, around 35% recorded once. This clonotype was picked up many times. Its antigen is unknown. This may come from a read error, since a much larger clone is one base off. Samples came from axillary lymph nodes draining the breast cancer. Germline V gene lookup returns CDR1 SEHNR and CDR2 FQNEAQ (reference sequence). The CDR3 extends over 12 amino acids. This chain connects TRBV7-9 to TRBJ2-3; no clear D gene. The origin of this receptor is a female donor with breast cancer. Some clones in this sample may be carry-over from other donors' samples. Sequencing was performed on axillary lymph node tissue. CDR3 residues: CVSSFTTDTQYF. The CDR3 DNA is TGTGTCAGCAGCTTTACCACAGATACGCAGTATTTT.